This T cell receptor beta chain appears in the sequencing data of a study of blood T cell repertoires in COVID-19. The wider study: Sample material is recorded as cDNA or gDNA derived from T cells, B-cell-depleted T cells, or PBMCs.

The CDR3 totals 13 residues. The germline V gene encodes CDR1 GTSNPN and CDR2 SVGIG (reference sequence). V lost 5 bases to trimming and J lost 2 bases, with 12 bases between them. Methods used by the authors: Reference gene primers were amplified, and this amplification served to estimate nucleated cell counts. The data were produced by immunoSEQ multiplex PCR, yet TCRdb's version contains in-frame clones alone and is incomplete. The V and J calls and the clone size are those of that table, but D and trimming were determined from the DNA. The repertoire consists of some 270,000 clones, with about 89% occurring once and the leading ten covering around 2.1%.

The source is a man aged 45-65 years with acute or convalescent COVID-19. The genes are TRBV30 and TRBJ2-5; no definite D call. The specimen was peripheral blood. This chain's CDR3 is CAWGPAAQETQYF. The CDR3 region has the DNA TGTGCCTGGGGACCCGCGGCTCAAGAGACCCAGTACTTC.